The clone carrying this T cell receptor beta chain was seen only once. These data come from a study of OX40 agonist ivuxolimab in advanced cancers. Using immunoSEQ multiplex PCR, the repertoire was profiled, and TCRdb retains in-frame clones only, with some absent. Of about 20,000 clones listed, approximately 79% were seen once; the top ten hold approximately 15%. Germline CDR1 reads SQVTM; CDR2 reads ANQGSEA. There are 14 residues in the CDR3. The V gene lost 7 bases and the J gene lost 2 bases, with 18 bases spanning the gap. The source of this sequence is an adult with an advanced solid tumor such as melanoma, head and neck, liver or kidney cancer. The sequenced sample was CD4+ or CD8+ T cells sorted from blood, obtained in a trial of the OX40 agonist ivuxolimab. V is TRBV29-1 and J is TRBJ2-7; D could derive from TRBD1 or TRBD2 (5 bases each). The CDR3 nucleotides are TGCAGCGAGCTACGCAGGGACCGTACCTACGAGCAGTACTTC. This sequence encodes CSELRRDRTYEQYF.